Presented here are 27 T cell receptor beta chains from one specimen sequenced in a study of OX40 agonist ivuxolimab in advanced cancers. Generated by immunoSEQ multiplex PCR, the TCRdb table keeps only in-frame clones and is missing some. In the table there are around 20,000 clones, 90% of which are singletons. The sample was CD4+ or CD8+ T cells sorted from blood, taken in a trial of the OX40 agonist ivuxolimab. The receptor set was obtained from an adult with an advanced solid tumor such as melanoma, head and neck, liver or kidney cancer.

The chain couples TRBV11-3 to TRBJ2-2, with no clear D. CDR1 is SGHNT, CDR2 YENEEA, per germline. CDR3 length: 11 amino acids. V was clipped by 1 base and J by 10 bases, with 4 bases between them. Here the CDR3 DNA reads TGTGCCAGCAGCTTAGGACAGGAGCTGTTTTTT. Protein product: CASSLGQELFF. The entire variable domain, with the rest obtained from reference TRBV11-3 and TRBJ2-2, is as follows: EAGVVQSPRYKIIEKKQPVAFWCNPISGHNTLYWYLQNLGQGPELLIRYENEEAVDDSQLPKDRFSAERLKGVDSTLKIQPAELGDSAVYLCASSLGQELFFGEGSRLTVL.

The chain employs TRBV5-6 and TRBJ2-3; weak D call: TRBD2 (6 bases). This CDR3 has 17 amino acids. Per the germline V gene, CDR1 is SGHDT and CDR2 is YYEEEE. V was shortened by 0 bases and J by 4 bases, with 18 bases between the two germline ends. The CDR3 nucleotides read TGTGCCAGCAGCTTGGCCGGGGGAGGAGGGGTAGCAGATACGCAGTATTTT. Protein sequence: CASSLAGGGGVADTQYF.

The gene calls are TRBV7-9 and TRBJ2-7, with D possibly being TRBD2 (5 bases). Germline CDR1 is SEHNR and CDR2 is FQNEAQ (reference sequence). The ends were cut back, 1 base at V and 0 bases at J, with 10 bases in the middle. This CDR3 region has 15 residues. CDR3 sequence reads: CASSLGTSSSYEQYF. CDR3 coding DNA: TGTGCCAGCAGCTTAGGGACTTCAAGCTCCTACGAGCAGTACTTC.

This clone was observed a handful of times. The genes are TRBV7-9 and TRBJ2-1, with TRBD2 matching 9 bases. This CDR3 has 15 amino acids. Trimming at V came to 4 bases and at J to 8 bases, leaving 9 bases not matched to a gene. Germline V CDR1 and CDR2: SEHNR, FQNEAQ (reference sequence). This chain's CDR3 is CASSSGTSFSHEQFF. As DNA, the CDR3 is TGTGCCAGCAGCTCTGGGACTAGCTTTAGTCATGAGCAGTTCTTC.

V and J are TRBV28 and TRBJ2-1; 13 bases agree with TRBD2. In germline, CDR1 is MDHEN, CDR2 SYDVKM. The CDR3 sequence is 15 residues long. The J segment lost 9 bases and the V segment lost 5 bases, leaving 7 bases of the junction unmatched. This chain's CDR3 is CASSGTSGTLFEQFF. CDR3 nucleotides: TGTGCCAGCAGTGGGACTAGCGGGACGCTATTTGAGCAGTTCTTC.

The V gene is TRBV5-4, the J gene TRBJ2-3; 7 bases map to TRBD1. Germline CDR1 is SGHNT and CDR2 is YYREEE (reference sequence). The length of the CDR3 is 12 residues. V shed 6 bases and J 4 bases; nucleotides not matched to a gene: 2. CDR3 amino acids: CASTGQADTQYF. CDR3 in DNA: TGTGCCAGCACCGGACAGGCAGATACGCAGTATTTT.

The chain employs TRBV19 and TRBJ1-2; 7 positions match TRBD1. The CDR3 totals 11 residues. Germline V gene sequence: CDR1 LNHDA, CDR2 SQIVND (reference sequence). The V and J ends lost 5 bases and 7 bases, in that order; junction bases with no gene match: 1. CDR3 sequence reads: CASSDRVGYTF. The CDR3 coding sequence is TGTGCCAGTAGTGACAGGGTTGGCTACACCTTC.

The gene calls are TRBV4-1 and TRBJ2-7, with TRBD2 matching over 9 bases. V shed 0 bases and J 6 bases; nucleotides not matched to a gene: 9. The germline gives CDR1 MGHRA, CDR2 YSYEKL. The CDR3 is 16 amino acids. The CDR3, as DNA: TGCGCCAGCAGCCAAGAAGTAGGACTAGCGCTACTCGAGCAGTACTTC. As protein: CASSQEVGLALLEQYF.

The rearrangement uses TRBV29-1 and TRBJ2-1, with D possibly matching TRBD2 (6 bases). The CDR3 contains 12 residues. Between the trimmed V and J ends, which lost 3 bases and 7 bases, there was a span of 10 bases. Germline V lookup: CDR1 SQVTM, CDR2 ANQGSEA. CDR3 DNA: TGCAGCGTTGATGCGGGGACGAATGAGCAGTTCTTC. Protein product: CSVDAGTNEQFF.

The CDR3 DNA reads as TGTGCCAGCAGCCGCAATAGACTTGAGACCCAGTACTTC. This translates into CASSRNRLETQYF. V gene TRBV5-8 combines with J gene TRBJ2-5; D ambiguous. The CDR3 is 13 residues long. Germline V gives CDR1 SGHTS, CDR2 YDEGEE. Trimming cost V 4 bases and J 5 bases, with 12 bases left between them.

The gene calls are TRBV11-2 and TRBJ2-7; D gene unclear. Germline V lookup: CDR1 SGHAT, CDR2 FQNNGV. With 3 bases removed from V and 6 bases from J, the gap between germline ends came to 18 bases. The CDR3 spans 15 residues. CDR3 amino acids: CASSFHPGSASEQYF. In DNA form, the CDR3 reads TGTGCCAGCAGCTTCCACCCAGGCTCGGCCTCCGAGCAGTACTTC.

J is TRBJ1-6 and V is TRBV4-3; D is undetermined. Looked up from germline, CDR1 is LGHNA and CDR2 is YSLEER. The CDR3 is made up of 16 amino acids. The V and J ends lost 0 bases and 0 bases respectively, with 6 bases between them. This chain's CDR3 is CASSQDISSYNSPLHF. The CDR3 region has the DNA TGCGCCAGCAGCCAAGATATTAGCTCCTATAATTCACCCCTCCACTTT.

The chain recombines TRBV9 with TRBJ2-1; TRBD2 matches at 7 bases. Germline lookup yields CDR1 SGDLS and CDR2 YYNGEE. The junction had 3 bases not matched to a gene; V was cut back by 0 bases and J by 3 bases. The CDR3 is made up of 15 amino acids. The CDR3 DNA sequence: TGTGCCAGCAGCGTAGTTCCTAGCGGCTACAATGAGCAGTTCTTC. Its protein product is CASSVVPSGYNEQFF.

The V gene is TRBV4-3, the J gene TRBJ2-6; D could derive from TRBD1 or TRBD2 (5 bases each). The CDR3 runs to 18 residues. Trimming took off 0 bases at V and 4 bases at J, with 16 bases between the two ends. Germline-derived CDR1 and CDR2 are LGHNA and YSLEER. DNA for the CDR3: TGCGCCAGCAGCCAAGATCACGGGGCCTTCGGAGGGGCCAACGTCCTGACTTTC. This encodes CASSQDHGAFGGANVLTF.

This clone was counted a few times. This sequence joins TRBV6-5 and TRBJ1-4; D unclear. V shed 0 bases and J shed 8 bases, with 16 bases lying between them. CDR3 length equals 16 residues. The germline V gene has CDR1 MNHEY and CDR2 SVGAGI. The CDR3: CASSYSLRRRGEKLFF. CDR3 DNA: TGTGCCAGCAGTTACTCTCTTCGGCGGCGAGGGGAAAAACTGTTTTTT.

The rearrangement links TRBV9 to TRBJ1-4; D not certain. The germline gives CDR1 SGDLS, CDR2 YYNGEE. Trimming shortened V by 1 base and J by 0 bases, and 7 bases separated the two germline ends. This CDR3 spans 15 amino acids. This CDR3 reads CASSVFGATNEKLFF. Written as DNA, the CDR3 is TGTGCCAGCAGCGTATTCGGTGCAACTAATGAAAAACTGTTTTTT.

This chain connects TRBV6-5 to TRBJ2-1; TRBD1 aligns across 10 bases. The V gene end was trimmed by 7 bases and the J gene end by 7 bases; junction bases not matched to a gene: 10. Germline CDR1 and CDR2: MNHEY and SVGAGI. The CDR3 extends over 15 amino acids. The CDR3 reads CASIARTGGSNEQFF. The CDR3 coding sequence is TGTGCCAGCATAGCACGGACAGGGGGATCGAATGAGCAGTTCTTC.

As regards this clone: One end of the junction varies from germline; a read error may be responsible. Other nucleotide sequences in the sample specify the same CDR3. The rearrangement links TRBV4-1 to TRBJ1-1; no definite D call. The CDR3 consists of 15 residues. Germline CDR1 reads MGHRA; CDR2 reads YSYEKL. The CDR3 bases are TGCGCCAGCAGCCAAGACTTAGGAATGAACACTGAAGCCTTCTTT. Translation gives CASSQDLGMNTEAFF.

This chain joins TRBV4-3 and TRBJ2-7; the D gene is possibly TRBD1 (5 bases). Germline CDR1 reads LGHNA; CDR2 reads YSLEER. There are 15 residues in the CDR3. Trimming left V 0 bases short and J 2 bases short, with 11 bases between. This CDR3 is CASSQEDKPPYEQYF. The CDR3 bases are TGCGCCAGCAGCCAAGAGGACAAGCCTCCCTACGAGCAGTACTTC.

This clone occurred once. The CDR3 region is CASRPGAGDMGIDEQFF. The CDR3 nucleotides read TGTGCCAGCAGACCGGGGGCGGGGGATATGGGGATCGATGAGCAGTTCTTC. The chain carries TRBV5-8 and TRBJ2-1, with D maybe TRBD2 (7 bases). This CDR3 spans 17 amino acids. Trimming left V 5 bases short and J 8 bases short, with 26 bases between. In germline, CDR1 is SGHTS, CDR2 YDEGEE.

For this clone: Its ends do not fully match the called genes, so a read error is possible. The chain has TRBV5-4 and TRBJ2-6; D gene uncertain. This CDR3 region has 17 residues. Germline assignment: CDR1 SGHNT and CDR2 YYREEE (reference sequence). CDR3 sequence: CASPSHYQTKSGQRPDF. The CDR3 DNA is TGTGCCAGCCCCTCGCACTACCAGACAAAGTCGGGCCAACGTCCTGACTTC.

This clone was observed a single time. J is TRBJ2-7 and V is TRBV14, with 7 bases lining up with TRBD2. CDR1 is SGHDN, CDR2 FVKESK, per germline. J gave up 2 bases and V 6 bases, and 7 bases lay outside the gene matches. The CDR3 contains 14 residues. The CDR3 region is CASSWGGGPYEQYF. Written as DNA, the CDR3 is TGTGCCAGCAGTTGGGGGGGAGGTCCCTACGAGCAGTACTTC.

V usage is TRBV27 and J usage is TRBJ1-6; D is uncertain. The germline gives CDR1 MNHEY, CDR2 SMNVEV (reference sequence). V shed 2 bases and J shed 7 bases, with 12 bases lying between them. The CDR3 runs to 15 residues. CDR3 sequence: CASSLGFGINSPLHF. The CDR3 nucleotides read TGTGCCAGCAGTTTAGGGTTTGGGATCAATTCACCCCTCCACTTT.

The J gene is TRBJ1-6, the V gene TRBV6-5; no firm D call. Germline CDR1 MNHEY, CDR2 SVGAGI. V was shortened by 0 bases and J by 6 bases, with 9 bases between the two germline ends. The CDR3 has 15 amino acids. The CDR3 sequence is CASSYSPRTNSPLHF. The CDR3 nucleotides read TGTGCCAGCAGTTACTCTCCCAGGACTAATTCACCCCTCCACTTT.

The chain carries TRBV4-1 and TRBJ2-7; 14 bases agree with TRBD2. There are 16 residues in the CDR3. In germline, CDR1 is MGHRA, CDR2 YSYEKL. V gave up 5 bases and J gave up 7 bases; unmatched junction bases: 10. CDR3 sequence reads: CASSNPSGLAGAEQYF. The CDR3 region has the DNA TGCGCCAGCAGCAACCCGTCGGGACTAGCGGGAGCGGAGCAGTACTTC.

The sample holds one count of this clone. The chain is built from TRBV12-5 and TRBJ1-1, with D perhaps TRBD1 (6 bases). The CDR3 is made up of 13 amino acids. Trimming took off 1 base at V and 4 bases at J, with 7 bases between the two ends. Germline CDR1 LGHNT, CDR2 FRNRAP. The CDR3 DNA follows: TGTGCTAGTGGTTTGGGACAGGTCACTGAAGCTTTCTTT. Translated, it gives CASGLGQVTEAFF.

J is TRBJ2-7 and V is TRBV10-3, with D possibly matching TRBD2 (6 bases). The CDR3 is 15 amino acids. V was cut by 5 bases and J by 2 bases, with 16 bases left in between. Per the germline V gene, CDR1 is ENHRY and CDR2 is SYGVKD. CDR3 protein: CAISYGVEGPYEQYF. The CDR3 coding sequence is TGTGCCATCAGTTACGGGGTGGAGGGTCCCTACGAGCAGTACTTC.